This T cell receptor beta chain was observed in a study of cytomegalovirus exposure and HLA in healthy donors. Turning to the study itself: In an early release, HLA-typed donors contributed approximately 82 million unique TCR sequences.

Per the germline V gene, CDR1 is MNHNY and CDR2 is SVGAGI (reference sequence). This CDR3 spans 14 amino acids. Losses at the gene ends were 2 bases for V and 7 bases for J; bases not matched to a gene: 6. Study outcomes and limitations: A later analysis linked a missense variant in DCLRE1C to the trimming of TCR beta V and J genes.

PCR involved 60 Vbeta and 13 Jbeta primers. Some clones are missing from TCRdb's copy, which holds only in-frame ones; the method was immunoSEQ multiplex PCR. The repertoire holds some 140,000 clones, roughly 73% seen once, with 1.1% in the top ten. As for this clone: Its antigen is undetermined.

The chain joins TRBV6-6 to TRBJ1-2; the match to TRBD1 covers 8 bases. This receptor was taken from a male donor in good health and CMV-seronegative. The sequencing sample was made of PBMCs. CDR3 loop: CASSYRDRGGGYTF. The CDR3 DNA is TGTGCCAGCAGTTACCGCGACAGGGGCGGTGGCTACACCTTC.